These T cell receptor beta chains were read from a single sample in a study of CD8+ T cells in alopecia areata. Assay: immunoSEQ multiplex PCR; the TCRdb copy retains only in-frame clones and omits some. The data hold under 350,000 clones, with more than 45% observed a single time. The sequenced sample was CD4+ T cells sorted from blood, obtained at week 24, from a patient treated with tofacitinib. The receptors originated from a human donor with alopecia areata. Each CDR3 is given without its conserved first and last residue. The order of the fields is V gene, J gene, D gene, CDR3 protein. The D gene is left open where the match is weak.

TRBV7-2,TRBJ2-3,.,ASSPGGSDTQY
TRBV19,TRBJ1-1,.,ASSIELGPGSDTEAF
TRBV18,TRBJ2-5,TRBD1,ASSTSGTVETQY
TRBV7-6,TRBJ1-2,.,ASSLLQGFLDGYT
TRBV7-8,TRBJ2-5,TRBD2,ASSSMTSGAPGETQY
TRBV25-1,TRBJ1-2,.,ASSEPGRGGYT
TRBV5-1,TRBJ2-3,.,ASSLVSAREVTQY
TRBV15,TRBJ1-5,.,ATSYTASNQPQH
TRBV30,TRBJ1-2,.,AWSVGARYGYT
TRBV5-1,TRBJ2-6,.,ASTLGRALPSGANVLT
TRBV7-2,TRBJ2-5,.,ASSPRQIRETQY
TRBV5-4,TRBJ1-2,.,ASSLGGTYGYT
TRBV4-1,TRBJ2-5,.,ASSQSMTYQETQY
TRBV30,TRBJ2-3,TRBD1,AWSTWDRSTQY
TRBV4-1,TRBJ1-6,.,ASSQEARGGPGGNSPLH
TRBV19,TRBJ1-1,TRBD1,ASSPDRGAEAF
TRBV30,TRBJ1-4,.,AWSWGTNEKLF
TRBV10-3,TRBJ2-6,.,ATLRGAGANVLT
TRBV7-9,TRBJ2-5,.,ASGQETQY
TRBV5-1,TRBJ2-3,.,ASSLANPDTQY
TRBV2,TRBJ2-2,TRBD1,ASSVWTGASGELF
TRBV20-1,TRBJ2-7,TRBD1,SAEDRVEQY
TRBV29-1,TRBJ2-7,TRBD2,SIRGGSSYEQY
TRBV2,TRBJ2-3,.,ASSGRAGSTDTQY
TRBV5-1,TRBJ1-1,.,ASSLDGRNTEAF
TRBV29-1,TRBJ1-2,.,SVDGQGYGYT
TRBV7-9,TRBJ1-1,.,ASSFPREITEAF